The source of this T cell receptor beta chain is a study of T cells in Graves' hyperthyroidism and ophthalmopathy. RNA transcripts yielded amplified TCR beta CDR3 regions. The HTBI primer set served for first-round RT-PCR of the TCR CDR3. TCRdb reprocessed the multiplex PCR reads via MiXCR and lists one record per CDR3 protein. The sample has fewer than 200,000 distinct CDR3 sequences, about a sixth seen once. Diagnostic assessment was based on clinical symptoms, serum thyroxine and TRAb, thyroid ultrasound and orbital computed tomography. Germline values: CDR1 MGHRA, CDR2 YSYEKL. V was cut by 2 bases and J by 7 bases, with 6 bases left in between. The CDR3 spans 13 residues.

The chain employs TRBV4-1 and TRBJ1-6, with D perhaps TRBD1 (6 bases). The sequenced material came from blood. This TCR was recovered from a woman in her 50s with Graves' hyperthyroidism. The CDR3: CASSQQGNSPLHF. The DNA for the CDR3 is TGCGCCAGCAGCCAACAGGGGAATTCACCCCTCCACTTT.